Shown below are 2 T cell receptor beta chains from a single sample sequenced in a study of regulatory T cells in long-lasting Graves disease. Arm-PCR of CDR3 regions with iRepertoire HTBI primers generated TCR beta libraries. TCRdb passed the multiplex PCR reads through MiXCR, listing each CDR3 protein once. The repertoire holds about 540,000 distinct CDR3 sequences, roughly 13% seen once, with approximately 9.3% in the top ten. Time point in this sample: newly diagnosed GD, antithyroid drugs for less than 3 months. The TCR library used RNA extracted from PBMCs. The same sample was also studied in work on T cells in Graves' hyperthyroidism and ophthalmopathy.

The specimen was peripheral blood mononuclear cells (PBMCs), collected at new diagnosis, from a patient treated with antithyroid drugs. The receptor source for this set is a man in his thirties or forties with Graves disease.

This clonotype occurred many times. This sequence joins TRBV7-3 and TRBJ2-3; 8 positions match TRBD2. CDR3 length equals 17 residues. Unmatched junction bases numbered 11, after V lost 4 bases and J lost 2 bases. Germline V lookup: CDR1 SGHTA, CDR2 FQGTGA. CDR3 coding DNA: TGTGCCAGCAGCTCCACGGGAGGGCGGGGTGCCACAGATACGCAGTATTTT. Translation gives CASSSTGGRGATDTQYF. Full variable domain (outside the CDR3, taken from reference TRBV7-3 and TRBJ2-3): GAGVSQTPSNKVTEKGKYVELRCDPISGHTALYWYRQSLGQGPEFLIYFQGTGAADDSGLPNDRFFAVRPEGSVSTLKIQRTERGDSAVYLCASSSTGGRGATDTQYFGPGTRLTVL.

This clonotype appeared many times. This chain uses TRBV5-1 with TRBJ1-1, with 7 bases matching TRBD1. The junction had 12 bases not matched to a gene; V was cut back by 2 bases and J by 5 bases. The CDR3 extends over 16 amino acids. Per the germline V gene, CDR1 is SGHRS and CDR2 is YFSETQ. CDR3 amino acids: CASSFGTAEGTTEAFF. In DNA, the CDR3 is TGCGCCAGCAGCTTCGGGACAGCGGAAGGTACTACTGAAGCTTTCTTT.